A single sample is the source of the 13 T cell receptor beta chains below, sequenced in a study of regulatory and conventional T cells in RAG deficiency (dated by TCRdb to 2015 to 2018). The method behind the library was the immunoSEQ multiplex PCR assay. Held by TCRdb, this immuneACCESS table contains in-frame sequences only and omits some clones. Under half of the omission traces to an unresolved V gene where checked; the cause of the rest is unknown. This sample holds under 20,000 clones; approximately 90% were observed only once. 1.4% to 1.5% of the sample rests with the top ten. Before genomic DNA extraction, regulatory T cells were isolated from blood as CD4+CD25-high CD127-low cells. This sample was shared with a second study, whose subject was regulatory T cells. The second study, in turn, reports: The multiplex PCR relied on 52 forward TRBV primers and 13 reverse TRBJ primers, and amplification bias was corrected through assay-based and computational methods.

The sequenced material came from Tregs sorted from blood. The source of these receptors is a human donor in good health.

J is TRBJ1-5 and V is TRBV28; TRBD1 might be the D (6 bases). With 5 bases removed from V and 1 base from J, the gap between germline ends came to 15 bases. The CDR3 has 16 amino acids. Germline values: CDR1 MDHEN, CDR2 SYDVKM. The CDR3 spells CASSAPGTKSNQPQHF. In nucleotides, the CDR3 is TGTGCCAGCAGTGCCCCCGGGACAAAGAGCAATCAGCCCCAGCATTTT.

CDR3: CATSRDSPTYEQYF. The CDR3 DNA follows: TGTGCCACCAGCAGAGATTCGCCCACCTACGAGCAGTACTTC. The chain couples TRBV15 to TRBJ2-7; no clear D gene. Looked up from germline, CDR1 is LNHNV and CDR2 is YYDKDF (reference sequence). With 0 bases removed from V and 2 bases from J, the gap between germline ends came to 8 bases. This CDR3 is built from 14 residues.

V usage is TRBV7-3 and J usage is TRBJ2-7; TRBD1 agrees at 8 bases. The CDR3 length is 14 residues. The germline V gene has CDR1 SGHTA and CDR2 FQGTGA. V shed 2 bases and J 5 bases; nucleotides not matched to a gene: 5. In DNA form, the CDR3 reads TGTGCCAGCAGCTTACAGGGGGCTTTCGACGAGCAGTACTTC. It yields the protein CASSLQGAFDEQYF.

CDR3 loop: CASSRGLAGGYNEQFF. CDR3 in DNA: TGCGCCAGCAGCCGCGGTCTGGCGGGGGGCTACAATGAGCAGTTCTTC. The chain employs TRBV5-1 and TRBJ2-1, with 8 bases fitting TRBD2. Germline CDR1 is SGHRS and CDR2 is YFSETQ. V was clipped by 4 bases and J by 3 bases; unmatched bases: 9. This CDR3 comprises 16 residues.

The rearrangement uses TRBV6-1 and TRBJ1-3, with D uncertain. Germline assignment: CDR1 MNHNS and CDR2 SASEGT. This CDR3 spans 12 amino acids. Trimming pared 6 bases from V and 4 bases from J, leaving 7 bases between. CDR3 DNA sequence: TGTGCCAGCAGCCTAGAGGGAAACACCATATATTTT. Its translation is CASSLEGNTIYF.

The CDR3 loop reads CASSFAATGELFF. The CDR3 bases are TGTGCCAGCAGCTTTGCGGCCACCGGGGAGCTGTTTTTT. The chain has TRBV7-9 and TRBJ2-2; D uncertain. This CDR3 spans 13 amino acids. The germline V gene encodes CDR1 SEHNR and CDR2 FQNEAQ (reference sequence). The ends were cut back, 3 bases at V and 4 bases at J, with 6 bases in the middle.

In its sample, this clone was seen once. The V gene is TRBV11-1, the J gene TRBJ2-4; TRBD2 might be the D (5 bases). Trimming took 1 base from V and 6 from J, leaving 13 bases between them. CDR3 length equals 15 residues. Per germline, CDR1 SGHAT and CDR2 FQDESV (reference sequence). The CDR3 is CASSLGGFGLNIQYF. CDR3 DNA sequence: TGTGCCAGCAGCTTAGGCGGGTTTGGTCTAAACATTCAGTACTTC.

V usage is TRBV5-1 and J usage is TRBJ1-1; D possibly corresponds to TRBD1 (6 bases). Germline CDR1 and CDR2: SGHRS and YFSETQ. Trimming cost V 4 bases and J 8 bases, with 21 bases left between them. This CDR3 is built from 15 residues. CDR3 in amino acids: CASSLEVPGGTEAFF. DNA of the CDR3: TGCGCCAGCAGCCTTGAAGTCCCTGGGGGCACCGAAGCTTTCTTT.

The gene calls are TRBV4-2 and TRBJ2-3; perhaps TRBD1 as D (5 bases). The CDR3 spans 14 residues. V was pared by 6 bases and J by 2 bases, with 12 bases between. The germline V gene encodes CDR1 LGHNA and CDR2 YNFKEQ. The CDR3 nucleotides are TGTGCCAGCAGTAGACAGAGTTACACAGATACGCAGTATTTT. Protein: CASSRQSYTDTQYF.

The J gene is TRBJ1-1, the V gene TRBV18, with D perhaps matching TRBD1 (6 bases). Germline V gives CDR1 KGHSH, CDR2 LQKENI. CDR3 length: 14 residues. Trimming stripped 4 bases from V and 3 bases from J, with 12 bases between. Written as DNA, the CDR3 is TGTGCCAGCTCACAAGGGTACAGGGACACTGAAGCTTTCTTT. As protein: CASSQGYRDTEAFF. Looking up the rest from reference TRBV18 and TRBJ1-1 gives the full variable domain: NAGVMQNPRHLVRRRGQEARLRCSPMKGHSHVYWYRQLPEEGLKFMVYLQKENIIDESGMPKERFSAEFPKEGPSILRIQQVVRGDSAAYFCASSQGYRDTEAFFGQGTRLTVV.

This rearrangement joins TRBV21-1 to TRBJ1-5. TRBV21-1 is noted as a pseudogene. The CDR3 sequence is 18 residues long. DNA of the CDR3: TGTGCCAGCAGCAAAGGGGGGAGGGGCCCCCTTAGCAATCAGCCCCAGCATTTT. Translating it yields CASSKGGRGPLSNQPQHF.

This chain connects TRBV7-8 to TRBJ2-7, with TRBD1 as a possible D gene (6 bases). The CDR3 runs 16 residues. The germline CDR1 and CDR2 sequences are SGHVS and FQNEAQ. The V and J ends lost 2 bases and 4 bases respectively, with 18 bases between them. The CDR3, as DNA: TGTGCCAGCAGCTTATCAAGGGGGTTAACCCCTTACGAGCAGTACTTC. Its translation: CASSLSRGLTPYEQYF.

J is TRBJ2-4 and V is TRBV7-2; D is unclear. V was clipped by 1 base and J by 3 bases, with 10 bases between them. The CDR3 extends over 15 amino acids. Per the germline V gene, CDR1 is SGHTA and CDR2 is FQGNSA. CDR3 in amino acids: CASSLEVGVKNIQYF. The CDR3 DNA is TGTGCCAGCAGCTTAGAGGTTGGGGTCAAAAACATTCAGTACTTC.